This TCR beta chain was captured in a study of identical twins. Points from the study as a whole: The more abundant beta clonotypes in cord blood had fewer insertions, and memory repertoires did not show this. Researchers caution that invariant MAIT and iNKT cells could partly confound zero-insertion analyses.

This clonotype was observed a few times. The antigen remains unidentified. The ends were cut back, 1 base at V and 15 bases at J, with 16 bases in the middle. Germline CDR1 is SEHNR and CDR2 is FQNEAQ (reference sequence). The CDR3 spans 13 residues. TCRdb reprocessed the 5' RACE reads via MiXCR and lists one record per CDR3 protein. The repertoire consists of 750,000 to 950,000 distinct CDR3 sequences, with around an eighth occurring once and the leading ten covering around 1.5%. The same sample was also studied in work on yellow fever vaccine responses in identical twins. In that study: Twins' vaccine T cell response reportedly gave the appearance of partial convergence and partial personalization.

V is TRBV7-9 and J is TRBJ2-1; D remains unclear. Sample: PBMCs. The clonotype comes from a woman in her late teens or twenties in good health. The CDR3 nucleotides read TGTGCCAGCAGCTTAGTATCCGCGGAGATATGGTTCTTC. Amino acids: CASSLVSAEIWFF.